The 19 T cell receptor beta chains listed next were all sequenced from one sample in a study of chemoradiotherapy in HPV16-positive cancers (dated by TCRdb to the early 2020s). The library was generated by the immunoSEQ multiplex PCR assay. TCRdb took over this immuneACCESS table, retaining in-frame rearrangements with V and J assigned. Such tables are incomplete; in checked studies, under half of the missing clones stem from an unresolved V gene, and the remainder is unexplained. Here the sample has about 20,000 clones; about nine tenths occur a single time. The biggest ten clones account for under 20% of the sample. The material was blood, obtained from a patient who underwent chemoradiotherapy. The receptors shown here come from a human donor with HPV-associated anogenital cancer.

This chain joins TRBV11-2 and TRBJ1-1; D remains ambiguous. The CDR3 is 13 residues long. Looked up from germline, CDR1 is SGHAT and CDR2 is FQNNGV. Trimming left V 2 bases short and J 1 base short, with 5 bases between. CDR3 loop: CASSLSANTEAFF. CDR3 in DNA: TGTGCCAGCAGCTTATCTGCGAACACTGAAGCTTTCTTT.

This clone was seen once. The rearrangement uses TRBV6-4 and TRBJ2-3; 9 positions match TRBD2. V lost 5 bases, J lost 4 bases, and 7 bases stayed unmatched. This CDR3 has 15 amino acids. Looked up from germline, CDR1 is MRHNA and CDR2 is SNTAGT. CDR3 nucleotide sequence: TGTGCCAGCAGTCGGTCTAGCGGGGCCCCAGATACGCAGTATTTT. It is translated as CASSRSSGAPDTQYF.

The gene calls are TRBV5-1 and TRBJ1-1; 7 nucleotides line up with TRBD1. With V trimmed by 4 bases and J by 1 base, 10 bases remained unmatched. This CDR3 comprises 16 residues. The germline V gene encodes CDR1 SGHRS and CDR2 YFSETQ. This CDR3 reads CASSPGDRDTNTEAFF. Written as DNA, the CDR3 is TGCGCCAGCAGCCCGGGGGACAGAGATACGAACACTGAAGCTTTCTTT.

This CDR3 reads CASNLGRAGPQHF. The CDR3 region has the DNA TGTGCCAGCAACCTGGGTAGGGCCGGCCCCCAGCATTTT. This rearrangement joins TRBV2 to TRBJ1-5; D unresolved. The germline V gene encodes CDR1 SNHLY and CDR2 FYNNEI. The CDR3 is 13 amino acids. Trimming shortened V by 7 bases and J by 10 bases, and 17 bases separated the two germline ends.

V and J are TRBV19 and TRBJ2-5; D might be TRBD1 or TRBD2, each matching 5 bases. The V end lost 7 bases, the J end lost 4 bases, and 16 bases lay between the germline ends. The CDR3 runs to 14 residues. The germline CDR1 and CDR2 sequences are LNHDA and SQIVND (reference sequence). CDR3 in DNA: TGTGCCAGTAATCATAACGGGGCGAGAGAGACCCAGTACTTC. Translating it yields CASNHNGARETQYF. Complete variable domain (other parts from reference TRBV19 and TRBJ2-5): DGGITQSPKYLFRKEGQNVTLSCEQNLNHDAMYWYRQDPGQGLRLIYYSQIVNDFQKGDIAEGYSVSREKKESFPLTVTSAQKNPTAFYLCASNHNGARETQYFGPGTRLLVL.

The V gene is TRBV4-2, the J gene TRBJ2-7; 9 nucleotides match TRBD1. Germline CDR1 is LGHNA and CDR2 is YNFKEQ. The CDR3 length is 15 residues. With 1 base clipped from V and 4 bases from J, the junction kept 5 bases outside the gene matches. As DNA, the CDR3 is TGTGCCAGCAGCCAAGGACAGGGGGGAACGTACGAGCAGTACTTC. It translates to CASSQGQGGTYEQYF.

The chain joins TRBV5-1 to TRBJ2-1, with TRBD2 matching over 13 bases. Germline V gives CDR1 SGHRS, CDR2 YFSETQ. The trim removed 3 bases at V and 1 base at J, leaving 7 bases unmatched. The CDR3 consists of 18 residues. The CDR3 bases are TGCGCCAGCAGCTCCGGGACTAGCGGGGCTATTTCCTACAATGAGCAGTTCTTC. Its translation: CASSSGTSGAISYNEQFF.

The genes are TRBV11-2 and TRBJ2-7, with D uncertain. With 5 bases removed from V and 3 bases from J, the gap between germline ends came to 17 bases. The CDR3 has 15 amino acids. Germline loops: CDR1 SGHAT, CDR2 FQNNGV. CDR3 nucleotide sequence: TGTGCCAGCAGCACCCTTCGGCTAAGGTTCTACGAGCAGTACTTC. This sequence encodes CASSTLRLRFYEQYF.

The J gene is TRBJ2-3, the V gene TRBV19; perhaps TRBD2 as D (5 bases). The length of the CDR3 is 14 residues. Germline CDR1 reads LNHDA; CDR2 reads SQIVND (reference sequence). Trimming took off 3 bases at V and 3 bases at J, with 10 bases between the two ends. This chain's CDR3 is CASSMAGGTDTQYF. CDR3 in DNA: TGTGCCAGTAGTATGGCGGGCGGGACAGATACGCAGTATTTT.

This clone was found a few times. This CDR3 reads CASSLNSLDTQYF. Written as DNA, the CDR3 is TGCGCCAGCAGCCTCAACTCTCTAGATACGCAGTATTTT. This sequence joins TRBV4-1 and TRBJ2-3, with no clear D. Germline-derived CDR1 and CDR2 are MGHRA and YSYEKL. The V end lost 4 bases, the J end lost 5 bases, and 10 bases lay between the germline ends. This CDR3 has 13 residues.

This chain's CDR3 is CASSPLVTGSGDEQFF. DNA for the CDR3: TGTGCCAGCTCACCACTAGTGACAGGGTCTGGGGATGAGCAGTTCTTC. The chain couples TRBV18 to TRBJ2-1; 7 bases are a match to TRBD1. Germline CDR1 KGHSH, CDR2 LQKENI. The CDR3 has 16 residues. Losses at the gene ends were 1 base for V and 8 bases for J; bases not matched to a gene: 11.

The table lists this clone with a few counts. The chain recombines TRBV4-2 with TRBJ2-1; 8 bases agree with TRBD2. Germline CDR1 and CDR2: LGHNA and YNFKEQ. The J segment lost 5 bases and the V segment lost 4 bases, leaving 10 bases of the junction unmatched. The CDR3 extends over 16 amino acids. The DNA for the CDR3 is TGTGCCAGCAGCCCAAAGGCACTAGCGGATCACAATGAGCAGTTCTTC. Protein: CASSPKALADHNEQFF.

The genes are TRBV9 and TRBJ2-2; D is possibly TRBD2 (6 bases). The CDR3 contains 15 residues. Germline-derived CDR1 and CDR2 are SGDLS and YYNGEE. V was trimmed by 7 bases and J by 4 bases, leaving 17 bases between them. CDR3 bases: TGTGCCAGCCGTCCTGGGACTTTTAGCACCGGGGAGCTGTTTTTT. Encoded protein: CASRPGTFSTGELFF.

This chain uses TRBV6-6 with TRBJ2-7; a weak D match, TRBD2 (5 bases). Germline CDR1 is MNHNY and CDR2 is SVGAGI (reference sequence). With 4 bases removed from V and 6 bases from J, the gap between germline ends came to 7 bases. The CDR3 is 11 residues long. The CDR3 region has the DNA TGTGCCAGCAGTTCGACTACCGAGCAGTACTTC. Encoded protein: CASSSTTEQYF.

CDR3 sequence: CSVEGGRRISTDTQYF. In nucleotides, the CDR3 is TGCAGCGTTGAAGGAGGGAGGCGGATCAGCACAGATACGCAGTATTTT. The chain uses TRBV29-1 and TRBJ2-3, with D tentatively TRBD2 (6 bases). In germline, CDR1 is SQVTM, CDR2 ANQGSEA. The V gene lost 1 base and the J gene lost 0 bases, with 14 bases spanning the gap. CDR3 length: 16 amino acids.

This clone was counted a single time. The rearrangement uses TRBV11-2 and TRBJ1-1; D might be TRBD1 (5 bases). Per the germline V gene, CDR1 is SGHAT and CDR2 is FQNNGV. V lost 1 base and J 2 bases, leaving 8 bases between the germline ends. The length of the CDR3 is 14 residues. The CDR3 loop reads CASSLGQRNTEAFF. Written as DNA, the CDR3 is TGTGCCAGCAGCTTAGGACAGCGAAACACTGAAGCTTTCTTT.

The rearrangement links TRBV4-1 to TRBJ2-2; 7 nucleotides agree with TRBD2. The germline V gene encodes CDR1 MGHRA and CDR2 YSYEKL. The CDR3 is 14 residues long. The V segment lost 1 base and the J segment 6 bases; nucleotides outside the gene matches: 2. CDR3: CASSQVGGAGELFF. The CDR3 coding sequence is TGCGCCAGCAGCCAAGTGGGGGGGGCCGGGGAGCTGTTTTTT.

The chain couples TRBV29-1 to TRBJ1-4; 7 positions match TRBD1. The CDR3 is 12 amino acids. Unmatched junction bases numbered 3, after V lost 7 bases and J lost 4 bases. CDR1 and CDR2 from the germline V gene are SQVTM and ANQGSEA. CDR3 sequence (DNA): TGCAGCGCCACAGGGGATAATGAAAAACTGTTTTTT. Protein: CSATGDNEKLFF.

V usage is TRBV19 and J usage is TRBJ2-1; TRBD2 might be the D (7 bases). Germline CDR1 LNHDA, CDR2 SQIVND (reference sequence). The V and J ends lost 3 bases and 5 bases respectively, with 23 bases between them. The CDR3 loop spans 18 amino acids. In DNA form, the CDR3 reads TGTGCCAGTAGTATGCGGGGGCCCATGGTGGCGGGGCACAATGAGCAGTTCTTC. This sequence encodes CASSMRGPMVAGHNEQFF.